Each of the 7 T cell receptor beta chains below was sequenced from the same sample in a study of shared clonotypes between healthy human individuals. Only in-frame clones appear in the TCRdb table, and some are missing; sequencing was by immunoSEQ multiplex PCR. The data contain roughly 2.6 million clones, roughly nine tenths of them seen just once; the ten biggest clones take up about 0.13%. The sequenced sample consisted of naive CD4+ T cells sorted from blood. Indicated subset: CD45RA+ positively selected. These receptors all come from a man aged 18 to 35 in good health.

V gene TRBV6-5 combines with J gene TRBJ2-5; 10 bases align to TRBD2. The CDR3 contains 14 residues. Germline V gives CDR1 MNHEY, CDR2 SVGAGI. V was pared by 4 bases and J by 2 bases, with 1 base of the junction left unmatched. The CDR3 coding sequence is TGTGCCAGCAGTTTGGGACTAGCGCAAGAGACCCAGTACTTC. Its protein is CASSLGLAQETQYF.

On this clone: Other DNA sequences in this specimen translate into the identical CDR3. V and J are TRBV28 and TRBJ1-1, with 8 bases that match TRBD1. Per germline, CDR1 MDHEN and CDR2 SYDVKM. The CDR3 extends over 13 amino acids. V was pared by 3 bases and J by 5 bases, with 2 bases of the junction left unmatched. In nucleotides, the CDR3 is TGTGCCAGCAGTTTCAGGGGGCGGACTGAAGCTTTCTTT. Its translation is CASSFRGRTEAFF.

This chain connects TRBV30 to TRBJ2-3, with 14 bases aligning to TRBD2. V dropped 0 bases and J dropped 4; count of bases not matched to a gene: 12. The CDR3 length is 19 residues. Looked up from germline, CDR1 is GTSNPN and CDR2 is SVGIG (reference sequence). CDR3 bases: TGTGCCTGGAGTGTGGGGCGGGGACTAGCGGGAGTGTCGGCAGATACGCAGTATTTT. Translation: CAWSVGRGLAGVSADTQYF.

The genes are TRBV29-1 and TRBJ1-4; D may be TRBD1 (5 bases). V was pared by 7 bases and J by 7 bases, with 16 bases between. Germline V CDR1 and CDR2: SQVTM, ANQGSEA. The CDR3 consists of 13 residues. The CDR3 coding sequence is TGCAGCGCCTCTAGTCAGGGTCGTGAAAAACTGTTTTTT. Protein product: CSASSQGREKLFF.

This clone was detected once. This sequence joins TRBV4-3 and TRBJ2-5; 7 nucleotides agree with TRBD1. V was pared by 0 bases and J by 2 bases, with 3 bases of the junction left unmatched. The CDR3 loop spans 15 amino acids. Germline CDR1 and CDR2: LGHNA and YSLEER. The DNA for the CDR3 is TGCGCCAGCAGCCAAGAGGGACAGCCTCAAGAGACCCAGTACTTC. This translates into CASSQEGQPQETQYF.

This chain links TRBV4-1 with TRBJ2-3, with 11 bases lining up with TRBD2. This CDR3 is 16 amino acids long. V trimming: 0 bases; J trimming: 9 bases; junction bases outside the gene matches: 8. CDR1 is MGHRA, CDR2 YSYEKL, per germline. The CDR3 coding sequence is TGCGCCAGCAGCCAAGATTCGACTAGCGGGATCAGGACGCAGTATTTT. This sequence encodes CASSQDSTSGIRTQYF.

The chain employs TRBV6-5 and TRBJ2-2; D gene ambiguous. V shed 2 bases and J shed 6 bases, with 7 bases lying between them. From germline, CDR1 is MNHEY and CDR2 SVGAGI. CDR3 length: 13 amino acids. CDR3 amino acids: CASSYQGSGELFF. DNA of the CDR3: TGTGCCAGCAGTTACCAAGGGTCCGGGGAGCTGTTTTTT.